A selection of T cell receptor beta chains follows, all from one sample in a study of T cells in Graves' hyperthyroidism and ophthalmopathy. MiXCR, run by TCRdb on the multiplex PCR reads, gives a single entry per CDR3 protein. The sample has under 300,000 distinct CDR3 sequences; around 13% are singletons. Sample: blood. The receptors come from a woman aged 40 to 50 with Graves' hyperthyroidism. Both conserved end residues are part of each CDR3. The order of the fields is clone size, D gene, J gene, V gene, CDR3 DNA, CDR3 protein. The D gene is left open where the match is weak. Size tells how often a clone was seen (once, few, many) or the class of an expanded clone, and some rows leave it out.

few,-,TRBJ1-5,TRBV24-1,TGTGCCACCAGTGCGGGTTATAGCAATCAGCCCCAGCATTTT,CATSAGYSNQPQHF
-,-,TRBJ2-3,TRBV29-1,TGCAGCGTTGCCGTTAGCGCCATTCCCACAGATACGCAGTATTTT,CSVAVSAIPTDTQYF
many,-,TRBJ2-3,TRBV12-3/TRBV12-4,TGTGCCAGCAGTCCGGCCTCCTCTAGCGTAACGCAGTATTTT,CASSPASSSVTQYF
many,TRBD1,TRBJ2-3,TRBV2,TGTGCCAGCAGTGAAGCCGGGACAGGATACACAGATACGCAGTATTTT,CASSEAGTGYTDTQYF
many,-,TRBJ1-1,TRBV18,TGTGCCAGCTCTACGAGGGGCTTCACTGAAGCTTTCTTT,CASSTRGFTEAFF
many,-,TRBJ2-5,TRBV6-1,TGTGCCAGCAGTGAAGCGGAGGCAGGTGGAGAGACCCAGTACTTC,CASSEAEAGGETQYF
many,-,TRBJ1-1,TRBV27,TGTGCCAGCAGACCCGCCCAGACAGGCCAAGCTTTCTTT,CASRPAQTGQAFF
many,-,TRBJ2-7,TRBV30,TGTGCCTGGGATACAGGAATCTACGAGCAGTACTTC,CAWDTGIYEQYF
many,TRBD1,TRBJ2-4,TRBV2,TGTGCCAGCAGTTCGACAGGGGCCAAAAACATTCAGTACTTC,CASSSTGAKNIQYF
many,-,TRBJ2-1,TRBV11-3,TGTGCCAGCAGCGATCGACAGAGCTCCTACAATGAGCAGTTCTTC,CASSDRQSSYNEQFF
many,-,TRBJ2-1,TRBV13,TGTGCCAGCAGCTTAGGCCTACGAGCGAGCTCCTACAATGAGCAGTTCTTC,CASSLGLRASSYNEQFF
many,-,TRBJ2-7,TRBV12-3/TRBV12-4,TGTGCCAGCAGTTTTGACCCGTACGAGCAGTACTTC,CASSFDPYEQYF
many,TRBD2,TRBJ2-2,TRBV5-1,TGCGCCAGCAGCATGACGCCGGGACTAGCGGGAGTGAGGGACACCGGGGAGCTGTTTTTT,CASSMTPGLAGVRDTGELFF
many,-,TRBJ1-1,TRBV20-1,TGCAGTGCTAGACAATTTGAAGCTTTCTTT,CSARQFEAFF
-,TRBD1,TRBJ1-6,TRBV27,TGTGCCACCCGGGACAGGGGGTTCTTAAATTCACCCCTCCACTTT,CATRDRGFLNSPLHF
-,TRBD2,TRBJ2-7,TRBV20-1,TGCAGTGCTAGCGGGAGGGCCGGGTACGAGCAGTACTTC,CSASGRAGYEQYF
many,TRBD2,TRBJ2-3,TRBV5-1,TGCGCCAGCAGCTTACTAGCGGGGCAAGATACGCAGTATTTT,CASSLLAGQDTQYF
few,TRBD1,TRBJ1-2,TRBV4-1,TGCGCCAGCAGCCCGTCAGGACAGGGCTTTGGCTACACCTTC,CASSPSGQGFGYTF
many,TRBD2,TRBJ2-7,TRBV28,TGTGCCAGCAGAGGGTTCCTAGCGGGCGAGCAGTACTTC,CASRGFLAGEQYF
many,-,TRBJ1-5,TRBV12-3/TRBV12-4,TGTGCCAGCAGTATGGGCCCCGGGCATCAGCCCCAGCATTTT,CASSMGPGHQPQHF
-,-,TRBJ1-2,TRBV2,TGTGCCAGCAGTGAGTTACGGGGCGCGGGCTACACCTTC,CASSELRGAGYTF
many,-,TRBJ1-1,TRBV3-1,TGTGCCAGCAGCCAAGACAATCGGTACACTGAAGCTTTCTTT,CASSQDNRYTEAFF
many,-,TRBJ1-6,TRBV7-9,TGTGCCAGCAGCTTAGGGACGATAAATAATTCACCCCTCCACTTT,CASSLGTINNSPLHF
-,-,TRBJ1-5,TRBV19,TGTGCCAGTAGTAAGGACCGCAATCAGCCCCAGCATTTT,CASSKDRNQPQHF
few,TRBD2,TRBJ2-1,TRBV4-2,TGTGCCAGCAGCCAAGCGGCGGGGGATGCCTACAATGAGCAGTTCTTC,CASSQAAGDAYNEQFF
few,-,TRBJ1-6,TRBV18,TGTGCCAGCTCACAGACCAGCTATAATTCACCCCTCCACTTT,CASSQTSYNSPLHF
many,TRBD1,TRBJ1-5,TRBV5-8,TGTGCCAGCAGCGCTTACCGGGGACAGGGGGCTCCCGGTCAGCCCCAGCATTTT,CASSAYRGQGAPGQPQHF
many,TRBD2,TRBJ2-1,TRBV6-1,TGTGCCAGCAGCGCTAGCGGGAGGGTTGGCAATGAGCAGTTCTTC,CASSASGRVGNEQFF
-,TRBD1,TRBJ1-5,TRBV10-3,TGTGCCATCAGTGACTCGGACAGGGCCGTTGATCAGCCCCAGCATTTT,CAISDSDRAVDQPQHF
many,-,TRBJ2-3,TRBV28,TGTGCCAGCAAGGTTCTAGTGGGCACAGATACGCAGTATTTT,CASKVLVGTDTQYF
-,-,TRBJ1-6,TRBV4-1,TGCGCCAGCATCCAGGGGTCAGAAAGTTCACCCCTCCACTTT,CASIQGSESSPLHF
-,TRBD2,TRBJ2-4,TRBV10-3,TGTGCCATCAGTGAGTCGAAAAGGGGAGCGGGGTCAGACATTCAGTACTTC,CAISESKRGAGSDIQYF
many,-,TRBJ1-1,TRBV19,TGTGCCAGTAGTCCCCAACGAGGCGGGGATACTGAAGCTTTCTTT,CASSPQRGGDTEAFF
many,TRBD2,TRBJ2-5,TRBV6-1,TGTGCCAGCACGGGACTAGGAGAGACCCAGTACTTC,CASTGLGETQYF
many,-,TRBJ1-4,TRBV11-2,TGTGCCAGCAGCTTAGGTTGGAATGAAAAACTGTTTTTT,CASSLGWNEKLFF
many,-,TRBJ2-1,TRBV12-3/TRBV12-4,TGTGCCAGCAGCCAGAGGGGTTTACCCTCCTACAATGAGCAGTTCTTC,CASSQRGLPSYNEQFF
many,-,TRBJ1-2,TRBV20-1,TGCAGTGCTAGAATAGCGGTCCAAGGGGACTATGGCTACACCTTC,CSARIAVQGDYGYTF
many,-,TRBJ2-3,TRBV20-1,TGCAGTGCTAGAGATCTGGGTGGTGGAACAGATACGCAGTATTTT,CSARDLGGGTDTQYF
many,-,TRBJ2-7,TRBV28,TGTGCGATTAGCGGCAAGACCTACGAGCAGTACTTC,CAISGKTYEQYF
many,-,TRBJ2-1,TRBV28,TGTGCCAGCAGTTACGATCGTAACAATGAGCAGTTCTTC,CASSYDRNNEQFF
-,-,TRBJ1-1,TRBV7-2,TGTGCCAGCAGCTTAGGGATAGGGAGGGACACTGAAGCTTTCTTT,CASSLGIGRDTEAFF
-,TRBD1,TRBJ1-1,TRBV3-1,TGTGCCAGCAGCCAAGTCCCGGGGCAGGGGGCTGAGGATTTCTTT,CASSQVPGQGAEDFF
few,-,TRBJ1-4,TRBV6-2/TRBV6-3,TGTGCCAGCAGTTACCAGGGCGTAGGGGAAAAACTGTTTTTT,CASSYQGVGEKLFF
few,-,TRBJ2-4,TRBV24-1,TGTGCCACCGTGGAGGGCAAAAACATTCAGTACTTC,CATVEGKNIQYF
-,-,TRBJ2-7,TRBV25-1,TGTGCCAGCAGTGACCCCGGGCGGAGGACCTACGAGCAGTACTTC,CASSDPGRRTYEQYF
many,-,TRBJ1-1,TRBV19,TGTGCCAGTAATCGGGATTGGACTGAAGCTTTCTTT,CASNRDWTEAFF
few,-,TRBJ2-4,TRBV2,TGTGCCAGCAGCGACCAGCAGCTAGCCAAAAACATTCAGTACTTC,CASSDQQLAKNIQYF